This T cell receptor (beta chain) was sequenced in a study of prognosis after radiotherapy for stage I lung cancer. Germline CDR1 reads KGHDR; CDR2 reads SFDVKD. Trimming removed 5 bases from V and 2 bases from J, with 8 bases in between. This CDR3 contains 13 residues. Peripheral blood was collected in volumes of around 6 milliliters at each of two time points. This clonotype was recorded once. As yet, its antigen is unknown. It was by two-round multiplex PCR that TCR beta CDR3 was amplified from genomic DNA. Round one of PCR was performed, and it used primers specific to each TRBV and TRBJ gene. TCRdb analysed the multiplex PCR reads with MiXCR anew, one entry per CDR3 protein. The sample includes fewer than 25,000 distinct CDR3 sequences, less than 50% seen only once; the top ten take 33%. Overall study findings and caveats: Differences in TRBV and TRBJ gene usage were reportedly observed between patients with and without metastases. In patients receiving stereotactic body radiation therapy, unique TCR clone counts fell afterward, median roughly 10,000 versus 7,000. Patients with distant metastases had lower Shannon entropy after stereotactic body radiation therapy.

The receptor's source is a donor aged 50 or older with non-small cell lung cancer. This chain uses TRBV24-1 with TRBJ1-2; no firm D call. The sample here was PBMCs, taken before or after stereotactic body radiation therapy (not recorded which). CDR3 nucleotides: TGTGCCACCAGTGTAGGACCGAACTATGGCTACACCTTC. Its translation is CATSVGPNYGYTF.